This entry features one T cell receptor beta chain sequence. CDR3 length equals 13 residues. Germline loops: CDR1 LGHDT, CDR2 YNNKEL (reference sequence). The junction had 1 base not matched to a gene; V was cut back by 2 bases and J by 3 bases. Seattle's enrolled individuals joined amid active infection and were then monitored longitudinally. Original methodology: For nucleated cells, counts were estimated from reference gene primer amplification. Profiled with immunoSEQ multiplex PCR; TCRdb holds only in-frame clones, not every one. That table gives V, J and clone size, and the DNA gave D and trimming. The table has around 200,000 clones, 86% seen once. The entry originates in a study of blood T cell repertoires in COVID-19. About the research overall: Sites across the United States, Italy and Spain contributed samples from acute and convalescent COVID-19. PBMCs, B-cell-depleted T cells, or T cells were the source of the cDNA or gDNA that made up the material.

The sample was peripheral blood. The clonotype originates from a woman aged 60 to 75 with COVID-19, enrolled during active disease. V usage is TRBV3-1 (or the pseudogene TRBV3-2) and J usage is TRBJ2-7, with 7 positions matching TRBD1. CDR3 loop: CASSQWDSYEQYF. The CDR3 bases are TGTGCCAGCAGCCAATGGGACAGCTACGAGCAGTACTTC.